These 18 T cell receptor beta chains originate from one sample sequenced in a study of CD8+ T cells in alopecia areata. Treatment described: oral pan-JAK inhibitor, 5-10 mg twice daily. Extracted RNA was reverse transcribed into cDNA, the sequencing template. Sequencing was performed with immunoSEQ multiplex PCR; in TCRdb, only in-frame clones are kept and a portion is missing. Of some 42,000 clones listed, roughly 92% were seen once; the top ten hold 18%. This specimen consisted of CD8+ T cells sorted from blood, obtained at week 24, from a patient treated with tofacitinib. These TCRs come from a human donor with alopecia areata.

Turning to this clone: Other DNA sequences in this specimen translate into the identical CDR3. This chain connects TRBV6-4 to TRBJ1-2; D might be TRBD1 (5 bases). The CDR3 runs to 16 residues. Trimming cost V 3 bases and J 2 bases, with 16 bases left between them. Germline lookup yields CDR1 MRHNA and CDR2 SNTAGT. CDR3 nucleotide sequence: TGTGCCAGCAGTGAAGGGACGGAAGATATAAACTATGGCTACACCTTC. Translated, it gives CASSEGTEDINYGYTF.

J is TRBJ2-1 and V is TRBV6-1; tentative D call: TRBD2 (6 bases). Trimming stripped 5 bases from V and 7 bases from J, with 12 bases between. The CDR3 has 13 residues. Germline V lookup: CDR1 MNHNS, CDR2 SASEGT. CDR3 bases: TGTGCCAGCAGTTGGGGGGAGGATAATGAGCAGTTCTTC. Its protein is CASSWGEDNEQFF.

The rearrangement uses TRBV19 and TRBJ2-1, with D perhaps assigned TRBD1 or TRBD2 (5 bases each). The CDR3 sequence is 13 residues long. The ends were cut back, 8 bases at V and 7 bases at J, with 15 bases in the middle. The germline CDR1 and CDR2 sequences are LNHDA and SQIVND (reference sequence). CDR3 nucleotides: TGTGCCAGTGGCTACGGGGCCGGAAATGAGCAGTTCTTC. Translation gives CASGYGAGNEQFF.

CDR3 sequence: CSATLAGGINEQFF. CDR3 in DNA: TGCAGCGCCACACTAGCGGGGGGAATCAATGAGCAGTTCTTC. The chain is built from TRBV29-1 and TRBJ2-1, with 12 bases aligning to TRBD2. V shed 7 bases, J shed 6 bases, and the junction held 7 bases outside the gene matches. This CDR3 region has 14 residues. Germline V gene sequence: CDR1 SQVTM, CDR2 ANQGSEA.

V is TRBV4-3 and J is TRBJ2-7; 9 nucleotides line up with TRBD2. CDR3 length: 15 amino acids. CDR1 and CDR2 from the germline V gene are LGHNA and YSLEER. Trimming cost V 0 bases and J 4 bases; bases outside gene matches: 4. The CDR3 protein is CASSQDQRGAYEQYF. The DNA for the CDR3 is TGCGCCAGCAGCCAAGACCAGCGGGGGGCGTACGAGCAGTACTTC.

The genes are TRBV29-1 and TRBJ2-7; 7 nucleotides match TRBD1. The V segment lost 3 bases and the J segment 2 bases; nucleotides outside the gene matches: 4. From germline, CDR1 is SQVTM and CDR2 ANQGSEA. The CDR3 contains 13 residues. The CDR3 coding sequence is TGCAGCGTTGAGGAGCAGGGGGCCTACGAGCAGTACTTC. Translating it yields CSVEEQGAYEQYF.

V and J are TRBV28 and TRBJ2-5; D unresolved. The V end was cut by 5 bases, the J end by 3 bases, with 13 bases between. Germline CDR1 MDHEN, CDR2 SYDVKM. The CDR3 is 14 residues long. As DNA, the CDR3 is TGTGCCAGCAGTCTCGACCGGTTGAAAGAGACCCAGTACTTC. Translated, it gives CASSLDRLKETQYF.

CDR3 coding DNA: TGTGCTCTTAATGAAAAACTGTTTTTT. Protein: CALNEKLFF. V is TRBV6-5 and J is TRBJ1-4; no clear D. This CDR3 has 9 residues. CDR1 and CDR2 (germline): MNHEY, SVGAGI.

This chain links TRBV28 with TRBJ2-6; TRBD2 is a possible D gene (5 bases). Trimming pared 6 bases from V and 0 bases from J, leaving 6 bases between. Germline CDR1 MDHEN, CDR2 SYDVKM. This CDR3 contains 14 residues. CDR3 protein: CASSGVSGANVLTF. CDR3 bases: TGTGCCAGCAGCGGGGTCTCTGGGGCCAACGTCCTGACTTTC.

The chain has TRBV28 and TRBJ2-7; no clear D. CDR1 is MDHEN, CDR2 SYDVKM, per germline. There are 14 residues in the CDR3. Trimming took 7 bases from V and 2 from J, leaving 15 bases between them. CDR3: CASTLGRLAYEQYF. In DNA, the CDR3 is TGTGCCAGCACCCTCGGGCGGCTAGCCTACGAGCAGTACTTC. The full variable domain, in which reference TRBV28 and TRBJ2-7 provide the parts outside the CDR3, is DVKVTQSSRYLVKRTGEKVFLECVQDMDHENMFWYRQDPGLGLRLIYFSYDVKMKEKGDIPEGYSVSREKKERFSLILESASTNQTSMYLCASTLGRLAYEQYFGPGTRLTVT.

V is TRBV10-3 and J is TRBJ2-3; the match to TRBD1 covers 8 bases. The CDR3 contains 16 residues. Looked up from germline, CDR1 is ENHRY and CDR2 is SYGVKD. The V and J ends lost 6 bases and 6 bases, in that order; junction bases with no gene match: 14. The CDR3 loop is CAIRAGGEYKGDTQYF. CDR3 nucleotides: TGTGCCATCAGGGCAGGGGGCGAATACAAAGGTGATACGCAGTATTTT.

Here the CDR3 DNA reads TGTGCCACACCCGACCCAAGGGGGTTGACCACAGATACGCAGTATTTT. As protein: CATPDPRGLTTDTQYF. The rearrangement uses TRBV7-9 and TRBJ2-3; perhaps TRBD1 as D (6 bases). The CDR3 is 16 amino acids. The germline gives CDR1 SEHNR, CDR2 FQNEAQ (reference sequence). Trimming pared 10 bases from V and 2 bases from J, leaving 22 bases between. The variable domain in full, completed from reference TRBV7-9 and TRBJ2-3, reads DTGVSQNPRHKITKRGQNVTFRCDPISEHNRLYWYRQTLGQGPEFLTYFQNEAQLEKSRLLSDRFSAERPKGSFSTLEIQRTEQGDSAMYLCATPDPRGLTTDTQYFGPGTRLTVL.

The chain couples TRBV7-9 to TRBJ2-1, with 7 bases lining up with TRBD1. Germline V gene lookup returns CDR1 SEHNR and CDR2 FQNEAQ (reference sequence). V gave up 0 bases and J gave up 7 bases; unmatched junction bases: 6. The CDR3 loop spans 15 amino acids. The CDR3 reads CASSLAQGIRNEQFF. The CDR3 DNA sequence: TGTGCCAGCAGCTTAGCACAGGGGATAAGAAATGAGCAGTTCTTC.

V gene TRBV13 combines with J gene TRBJ1-2, with D uncertain. Germline V CDR1 and CDR2: PRHDT, FYEKMQ (reference sequence). The CDR3 runs 16 residues. V dropped 4 bases and J dropped 6 bases, with 21 bases sitting between them. This chain's CDR3 is CASSSMPPRVRDGYTF. Here the CDR3 DNA reads TGTGCCAGCAGCTCGATGCCCCCGCGGGTACGCGATGGCTACACCTTC.

The chain has TRBV7-9 and TRBJ2-5, with 9 bases lining up with TRBD2. The CDR3 spans 16 residues. V was clipped by 3 bases and J by 3 bases; unmatched bases: 8. Germline V CDR1 and CDR2: SEHNR, FQNEAQ (reference sequence). The CDR3 coding sequence is TGTGCCAGCAGCTTTGCTAGCGGGGACTTTAAAGAGACCCAGTACTTC. Translating it yields CASSFASGDFKETQYF.

Regarding this clone: At one boundary the junction diverges from the germline segment, which might be a read error. The chain links TRBV29-1 to TRBJ2-7, with D perhaps TRBD1 (7 bases). This CDR3 has 13 residues. Germline loops: CDR1 SQVTM, CDR2 ANQGSEA. CDR3 in DNA: TGCAGCGTAGAAGGCGAGGGGGCGGGAGAGCAGTACTTC. Residues: CSVEGEGAGEQYF.

The chain uses TRBV7-9 and TRBJ2-7; weak D call: TRBD2 (5 bases). The germline CDR1 and CDR2 sequences are SEHNR and FQNEAQ (reference sequence). The CDR3 extends over 14 amino acids. V was trimmed by 2 bases and J by 2 bases, leaving 10 bases between them. CDR3 bases: TGTGCCAGCAGCTTACAGGAGGTGGCCTACGAGCAGTACTTC. Amino acids: CASSLQEVAYEQYF.

The chain joins TRBV4-2 to TRBJ2-5; 10 bases align to TRBD2. Looked up from germline, CDR1 is LGHNA and CDR2 is YNFKEQ. V was clipped by 3 bases and J by 6 bases; unmatched bases: 19. This CDR3 spans 19 amino acids. The CDR3: CASSHPWGSGGPKEQTQYF. The CDR3, as DNA: TGTGCCAGCAGCCATCCCTGGGGTAGCGGGGGGCCCAAAGAGCAGACCCAGTACTTC.